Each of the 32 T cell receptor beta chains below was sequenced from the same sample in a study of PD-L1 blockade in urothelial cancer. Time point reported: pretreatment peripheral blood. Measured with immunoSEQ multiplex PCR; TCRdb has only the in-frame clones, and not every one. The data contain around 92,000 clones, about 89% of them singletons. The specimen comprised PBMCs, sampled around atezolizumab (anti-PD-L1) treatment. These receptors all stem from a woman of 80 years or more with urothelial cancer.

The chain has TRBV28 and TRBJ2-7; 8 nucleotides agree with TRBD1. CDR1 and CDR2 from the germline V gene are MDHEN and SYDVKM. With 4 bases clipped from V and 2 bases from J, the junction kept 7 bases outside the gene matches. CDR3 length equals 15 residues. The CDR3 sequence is CASSSPQGAAYEQYF. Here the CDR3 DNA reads TGTGCCAGCAGTTCTCCTCAGGGGGCTGCCTACGAGCAGTACTTC.

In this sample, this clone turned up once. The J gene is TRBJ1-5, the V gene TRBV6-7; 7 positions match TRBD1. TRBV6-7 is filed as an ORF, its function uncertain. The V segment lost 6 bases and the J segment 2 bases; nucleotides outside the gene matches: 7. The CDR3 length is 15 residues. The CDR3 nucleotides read TGTGCCAGCAGCTCAGACAGGGTTTGCAATCAGCCCCAGCATTTT. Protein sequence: CASSSDRVCNQPQHF.

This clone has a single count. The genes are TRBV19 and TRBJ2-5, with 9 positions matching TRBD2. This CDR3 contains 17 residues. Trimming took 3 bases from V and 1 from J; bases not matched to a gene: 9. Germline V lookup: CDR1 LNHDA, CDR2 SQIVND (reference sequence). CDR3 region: CASSIGTSSMPQETQYF. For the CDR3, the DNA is TGTGCCAGTAGTATTGGGACTAGCTCAATGCCCCAAGAGACCCAGTACTTC.

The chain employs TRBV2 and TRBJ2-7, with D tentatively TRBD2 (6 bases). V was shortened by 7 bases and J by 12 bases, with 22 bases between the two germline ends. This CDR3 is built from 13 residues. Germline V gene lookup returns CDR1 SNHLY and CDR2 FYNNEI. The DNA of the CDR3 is TGTGCCAGCATCGACACCCCGAGGGAGGCTCCGTACTTC. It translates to CASIDTPREAPYF.

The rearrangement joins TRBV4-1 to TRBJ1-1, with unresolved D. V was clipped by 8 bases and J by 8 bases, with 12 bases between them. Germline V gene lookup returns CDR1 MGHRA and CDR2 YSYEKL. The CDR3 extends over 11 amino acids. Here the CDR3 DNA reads TGCGCCAGCCTCTCCGGGAAAGAAGCTTTCTTT. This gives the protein CASLSGKEAFF.

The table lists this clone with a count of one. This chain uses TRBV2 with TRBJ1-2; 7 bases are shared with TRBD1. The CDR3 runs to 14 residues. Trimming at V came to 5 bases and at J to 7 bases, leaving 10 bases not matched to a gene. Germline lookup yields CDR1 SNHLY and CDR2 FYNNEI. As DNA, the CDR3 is TGTGCCAGCAGTATAATTGAGGGGGCTATTGGCTACACCTTC. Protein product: CASSIIEGAIGYTF.

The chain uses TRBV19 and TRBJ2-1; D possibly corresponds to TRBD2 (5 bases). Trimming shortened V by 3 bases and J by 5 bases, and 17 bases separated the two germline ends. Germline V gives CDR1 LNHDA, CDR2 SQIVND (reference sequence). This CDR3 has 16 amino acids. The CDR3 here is CASSMRVGPSDNEQFF. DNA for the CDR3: TGTGCCAGTAGTATGAGGGTGGGTCCGTCCGACAATGAGCAGTTCTTC.

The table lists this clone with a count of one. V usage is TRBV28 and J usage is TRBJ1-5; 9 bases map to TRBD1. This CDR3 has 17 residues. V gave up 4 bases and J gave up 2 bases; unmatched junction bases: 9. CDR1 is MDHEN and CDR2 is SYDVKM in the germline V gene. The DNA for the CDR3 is TGTGCCAGCAGTTCGGACAGGGGAGGGGTTCGCAATCAGCCCCAGCATTTT. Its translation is CASSSDRGGVRNQPQHF.

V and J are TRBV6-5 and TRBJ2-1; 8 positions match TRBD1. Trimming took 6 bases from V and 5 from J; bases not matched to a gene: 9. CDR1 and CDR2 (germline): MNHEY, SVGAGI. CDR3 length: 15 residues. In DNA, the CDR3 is TGTGCCAGCAGACCCTACAGGGGGATGGACAATGAGCAGTTCTTC. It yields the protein CASRPYRGMDNEQFF.

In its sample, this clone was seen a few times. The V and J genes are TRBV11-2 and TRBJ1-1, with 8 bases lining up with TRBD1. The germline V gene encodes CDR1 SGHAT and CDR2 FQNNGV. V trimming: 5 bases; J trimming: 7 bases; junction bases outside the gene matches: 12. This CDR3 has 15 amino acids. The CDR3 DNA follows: TGTGCCAGCAGCCACAGAACAGGGGGTTATGGTGAAGCTTTCTTT. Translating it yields CASSHRTGGYGEAFF.

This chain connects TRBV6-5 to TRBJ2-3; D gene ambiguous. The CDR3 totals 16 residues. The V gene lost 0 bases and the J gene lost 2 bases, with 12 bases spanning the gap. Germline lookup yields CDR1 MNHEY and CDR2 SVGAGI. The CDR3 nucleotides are TGTGCCAGCAGTTACTCGATGGTACTGCTCACAGATACGCAGTATTTT. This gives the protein CASSYSMVLLTDTQYF.

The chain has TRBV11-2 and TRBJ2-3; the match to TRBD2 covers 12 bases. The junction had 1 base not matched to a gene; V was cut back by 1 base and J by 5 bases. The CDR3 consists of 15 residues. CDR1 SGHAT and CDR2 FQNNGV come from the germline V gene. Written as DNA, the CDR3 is TGTGCCAGCAGCTTAGGACTAGCGGGAGTAGATACGCAGTATTTT. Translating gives CASSLGLAGVDTQYF. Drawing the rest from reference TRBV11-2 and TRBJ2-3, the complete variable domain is EAGVAQSPRYKIIEKRQSVAFWCNPISGHATLYWYQQILGQGPKLLIQFQNNGVVDDSQLPKDRFSAERLKGVDSTLKIQPAKLEDSAVYLCASSLGLAGVDTQYFGPGTRLTVL.

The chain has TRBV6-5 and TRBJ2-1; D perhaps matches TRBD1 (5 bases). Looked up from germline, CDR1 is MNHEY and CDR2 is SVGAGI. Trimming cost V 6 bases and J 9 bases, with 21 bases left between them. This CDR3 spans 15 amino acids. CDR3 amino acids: CASSTSKGLALEQFF. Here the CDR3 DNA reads TGTGCCAGCAGCACTTCTAAGGGGCTGGCCCTTGAGCAGTTCTTC.

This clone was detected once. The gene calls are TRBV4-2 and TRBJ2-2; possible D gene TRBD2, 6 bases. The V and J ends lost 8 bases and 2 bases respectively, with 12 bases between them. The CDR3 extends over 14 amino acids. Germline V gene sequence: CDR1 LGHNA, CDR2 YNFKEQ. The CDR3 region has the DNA TGTGCCAGCCGGCTGCGGGGAAACACCGGGGAGCTGTTTTTT. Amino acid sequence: CASRLRGNTGELFF.

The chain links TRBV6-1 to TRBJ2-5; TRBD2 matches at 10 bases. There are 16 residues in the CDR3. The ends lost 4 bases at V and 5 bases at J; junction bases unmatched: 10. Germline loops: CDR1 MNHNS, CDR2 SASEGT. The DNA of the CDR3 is TGTGCCAGCAGTGTCCCAGCGGGAGGGCCGACGGAGACCCAGTACTTC. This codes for CASSVPAGGPTETQYF.

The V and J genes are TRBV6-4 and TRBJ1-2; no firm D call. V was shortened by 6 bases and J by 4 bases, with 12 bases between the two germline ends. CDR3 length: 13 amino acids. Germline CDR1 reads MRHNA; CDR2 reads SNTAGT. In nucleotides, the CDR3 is TGTGCCAGCAGCCCCCAGTCGGGCTATGGCTACACCTTC. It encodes CASSPQSGYGYTF.

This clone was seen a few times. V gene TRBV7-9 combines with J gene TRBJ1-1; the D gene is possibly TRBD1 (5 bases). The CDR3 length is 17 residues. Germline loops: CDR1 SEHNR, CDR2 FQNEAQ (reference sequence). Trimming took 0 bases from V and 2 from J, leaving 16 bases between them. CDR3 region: CASSLARGMTTNTEAFF. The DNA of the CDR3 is TGTGCCAGCAGCTTAGCGCGGGGGATGACCACAAACACTGAAGCTTTCTTT.

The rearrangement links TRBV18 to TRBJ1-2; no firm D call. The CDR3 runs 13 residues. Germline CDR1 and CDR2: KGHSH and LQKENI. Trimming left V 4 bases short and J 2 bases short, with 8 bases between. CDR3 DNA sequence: TGTGCCAGCTCACTTACAGAGAACTATGGCTACACCTTC. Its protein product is CASSLTENYGYTF.

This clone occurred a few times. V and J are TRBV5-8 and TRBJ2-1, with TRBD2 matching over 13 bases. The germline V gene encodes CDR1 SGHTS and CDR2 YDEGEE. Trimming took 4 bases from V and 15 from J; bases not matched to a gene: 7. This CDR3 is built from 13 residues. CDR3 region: CASSPRTSGSAFF. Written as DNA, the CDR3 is TGTGCCAGCAGCCCGAGGACTAGCGGGAGCGCGTTCTTC.

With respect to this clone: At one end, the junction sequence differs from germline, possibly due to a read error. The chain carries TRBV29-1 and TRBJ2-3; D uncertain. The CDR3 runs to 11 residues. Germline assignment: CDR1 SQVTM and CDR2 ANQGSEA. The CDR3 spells CSVEEGGRPDF. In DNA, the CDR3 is TGCAGCGTTGAAGAAGGCGGAAGGCCTGATTTT.

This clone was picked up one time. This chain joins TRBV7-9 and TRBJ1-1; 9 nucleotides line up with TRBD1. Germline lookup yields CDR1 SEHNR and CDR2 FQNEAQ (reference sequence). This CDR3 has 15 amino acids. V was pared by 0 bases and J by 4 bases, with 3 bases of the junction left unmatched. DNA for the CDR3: TGTGCCAGCAGCTTAGCCGGACAGGGGTTCACTGAAGCTTTCTTT. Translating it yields CASSLAGQGFTEAFF.

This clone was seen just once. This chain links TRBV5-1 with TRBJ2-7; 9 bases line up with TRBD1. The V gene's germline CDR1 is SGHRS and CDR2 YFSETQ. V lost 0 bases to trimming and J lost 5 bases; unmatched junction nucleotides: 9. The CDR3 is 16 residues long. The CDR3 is CASSLAVRTGADEQYF. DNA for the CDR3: TGCGCCAGCAGCTTGGCCGTTAGGACAGGGGCCGACGAGCAGTACTTC. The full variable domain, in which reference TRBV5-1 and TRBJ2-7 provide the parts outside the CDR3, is KAGVTQTPRYLIKTRGQQVTLSCSPISGHRSVSWYQQTPGQGLQFLFEYFSETQRNKGNFPGRFSGRQFSNSRSEMNVSTLELGDSALYLCASSLAVRTGADEQYFGPGTRLTVT.

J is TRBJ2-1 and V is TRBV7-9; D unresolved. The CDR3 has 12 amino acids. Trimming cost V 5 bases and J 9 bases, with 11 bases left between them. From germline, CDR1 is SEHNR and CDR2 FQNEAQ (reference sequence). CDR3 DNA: TGTGCCAGCAGCAGAGACCTAGTTGAGCAGTTCTTC. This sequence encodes CASSRDLVEQFF.

In DNA form, the CDR3 reads TGTGCCAGCAGGTTACAGGGACAGGGTTTCTCTGGGGCCAACGTCCTGACTTTC. It specifies CASRLQGQGFSGANVLTF. The chain joins TRBV5-5 to TRBJ2-6, with TRBD1 matching 9 bases. This CDR3 comprises 18 residues. V shed 5 bases and J 0 bases; nucleotides not matched to a gene: 9. Germline CDR1 and CDR2: SGHKS and YYEKEE (reference sequence).

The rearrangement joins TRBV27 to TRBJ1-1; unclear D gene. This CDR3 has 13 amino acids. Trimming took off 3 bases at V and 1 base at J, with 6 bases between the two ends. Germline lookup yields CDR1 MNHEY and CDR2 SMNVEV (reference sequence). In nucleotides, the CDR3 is TGTGCCAGCAGTTTCTATGAGAACACTGAAGCTTTCTTT. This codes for CASSFYENTEAFF.

The CDR3 here is CASSLVPRGDNNQPQHF. The CDR3 DNA reads as TGTGCCAGCAGTTTAGTTCCCAGGGGCGATAACAATCAGCCCCAGCATTTT. The chain joins TRBV27 to TRBJ1-5, with a possible D match to TRBD1 (6 bases). CDR3 length: 17 residues. V was pared by 2 bases and J by 3 bases, with 17 bases between. CDR1 MNHEY and CDR2 SMNVEV come from the germline V gene (reference sequence).

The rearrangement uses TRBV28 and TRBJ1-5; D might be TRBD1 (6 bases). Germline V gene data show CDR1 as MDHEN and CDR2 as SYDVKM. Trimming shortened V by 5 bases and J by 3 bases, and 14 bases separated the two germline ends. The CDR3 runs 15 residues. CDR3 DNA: TGTGCCAGCAGTCCCCGGACAGCTAACAATCAGCCCCAGCATTTT. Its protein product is CASSPRTANNQPQHF.

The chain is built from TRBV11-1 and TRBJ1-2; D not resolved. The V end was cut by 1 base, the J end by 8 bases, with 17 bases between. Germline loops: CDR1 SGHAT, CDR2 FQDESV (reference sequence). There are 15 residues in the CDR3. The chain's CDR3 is CASSLGRTVDQGYTF. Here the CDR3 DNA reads TGTGCCAGCAGCTTAGGACGGACTGTGGATCAGGGCTACACCTTC.

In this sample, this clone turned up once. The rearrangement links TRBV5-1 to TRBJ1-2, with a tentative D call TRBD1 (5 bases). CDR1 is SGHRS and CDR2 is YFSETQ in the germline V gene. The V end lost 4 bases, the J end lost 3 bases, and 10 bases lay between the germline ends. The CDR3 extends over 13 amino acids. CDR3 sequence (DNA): TGCGCCAGCAGCCCGAGACAGTACTATGGCTACACCTTC. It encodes CASSPRQYYGYTF.

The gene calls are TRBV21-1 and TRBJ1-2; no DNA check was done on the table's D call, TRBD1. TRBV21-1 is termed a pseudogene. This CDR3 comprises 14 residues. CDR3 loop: CASSKARPHYGYTF. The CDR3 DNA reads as TGTGCCAGCAGCAAAGCCAGGCCGCACTATGGCTACACCTTC.

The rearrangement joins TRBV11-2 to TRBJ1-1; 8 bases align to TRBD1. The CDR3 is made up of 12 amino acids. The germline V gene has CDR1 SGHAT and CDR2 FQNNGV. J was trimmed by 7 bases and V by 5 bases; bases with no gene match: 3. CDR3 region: CASSLDRGEAFF. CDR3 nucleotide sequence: TGTGCCAGCAGCCTCGACAGGGGTGAAGCTTTCTTT.

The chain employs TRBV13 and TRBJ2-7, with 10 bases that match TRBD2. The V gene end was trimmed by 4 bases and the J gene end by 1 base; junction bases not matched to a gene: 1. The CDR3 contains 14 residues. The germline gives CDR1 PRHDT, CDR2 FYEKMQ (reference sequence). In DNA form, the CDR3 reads TGTGCCAGCAGCTCGACTAGCGGGTCCTACGAGCAGTACTTC. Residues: CASSSTSGSYEQYF.